The clone carrying this TCR beta chain was found a few times. Its specificity is unknown. Trimming left V 5 bases short and J 6 bases short, with 14 bases between. CDR3 length: 13 residues. Two-round multiplex PCR amplified TCR beta CDR3 from genomic DNA. TRBV and TRBJ genes each had their own specific primers in first-round PCR. TCRdb fed the multiplex PCR reads into MiXCR, producing one record per CDR3 protein. The table lists 20,000 to 25,000 distinct CDR3 sequences, around 40% of them singletons, with 20% to 25% in the top ten. Uniform node negativity on CT and PET/CT characterised the cohort, and no patient had undergone prior chemotherapy or radiotherapy or presented other malignancies. Blood was drawn (six milliliters of peripheral blood) at each of two time points. This specimen comes from a study of prognosis after radiotherapy for stage I lung cancer. Study results and limitations: Patients who went on to get distant metastases had lower Shannon entropy after stereotactic body radiation therapy. Patients without metastases reportedly showed TRBV and TRBJ gene usage unlike that of patients with metastases.

This TCR was sampled from a donor aged 50 or older with non-small cell lung cancer. The specimen comprised PBMCs, sampled before or after stereotactic body radiation therapy (not recorded which). The chain employs TRBV12-3 or TRBV12-4 and TRBJ2-7; D is undetermined. In DNA form, the CDR3 reads TGTGCCAGCAGTCTGGTTGGAGCTGGCGAGCAGTACTTC. This encodes CASSLVGAGEQYF.